The 16 T cell receptor beta chains below come from one sample, sequenced in a study of STAT5B mutations in CD4+ large granular lymphocyte leukemia. Clones were sequenced by immunoSEQ multiplex PCR, and TCRdb holds only the in-frame ones, with some missing. The sample holds some 29,000 clones, 65% to 80% seen once. Sequencing was done on a sample of CD4+ T cells from blood buffy coats. These receptor sequences come from a human donor in good health.

This chain uses TRBV9 with TRBJ2-3; 8 bases match TRBD1. Germline assignment: CDR1 SGDLS and CDR2 YYNGEE. The V gene end was trimmed by 4 bases and the J gene end by 0 bases; junction bases not matched to a gene: 1. This CDR3 region has 14 residues. CDR3 loop: CASSRDRSTDTQYF. The CDR3 nucleotides are TGTGCCAGCAGCCGGGACAGGAGCACAGATACGCAGTATTTT.

J is TRBJ2-1 and V is TRBV7-8, with D tentatively TRBD1 (6 bases). V was clipped by 1 base and J by 2 bases, with 9 bases between them. The CDR3 extends over 15 amino acids. The germline gives CDR1 SGHVS, CDR2 FQNEAQ. The CDR3 DNA sequence: TGTGCCAGCAGCTTAGGAGGGGGAACCTACAATGAGCAGTTCTTC. Protein product: CASSLGGGTYNEQFF.

The rearrangement links TRBV2 to TRBJ2-3, with unresolved D. V dropped 0 bases and J dropped 3 bases, with 1 base sitting between them. Germline V gene sequence: CDR1 SNHLY, CDR2 FYNNEI. The CDR3 runs to 12 residues. The CDR3, as DNA: TGTGCCAGCAGTGAAGCTACAGATACGCAGTATTTT. Translated: CASSEATDTQYF.

J is TRBJ2-1 and V is TRBV5-1, with D possibly being TRBD2 (6 bases). The germline CDR1 and CDR2 sequences are SGHRS and YFSETQ. The CDR3 has 16 amino acids. V lost 0 bases and J 7 bases, leaving 17 bases between the germline ends. CDR3 nucleotides: TGCGCCAGCAGCTTGGCCTCTGGCGGGGTCTGGAATGAGCAGTTCTTC. Translating gives CASSLASGGVWNEQFF.

The V gene is TRBV4-2, the J gene TRBJ2-1; tentatively, D is TRBD2 (6 bases). With 4 bases removed from V and 3 bases from J, the gap between germline ends came to 13 bases. Germline V gives CDR1 LGHNA, CDR2 YNFKEQ. CDR3 length: 15 amino acids. This CDR3 is CASSLAAGRYNEQFF. CDR3 coding DNA: TGTGCCAGCAGCCTTGCGGCGGGGCGCTACAATGAGCAGTTCTTC.

DNA for the CDR3: TGTGCCAGCAGCTTAGTTCCGGCAGGGGTCCCCGAAAAACTGTTTTTT. It encodes CASSLVPAGVPEKLFF. The rearrangement uses TRBV7-2 and TRBJ1-4, with D perhaps matching TRBD1 (6 bases). The CDR3 is made up of 16 amino acids. Germline CDR1 SGHTA, CDR2 FQGNSA. Trimming left V 1 base short and J 8 bases short, with 17 bases between.

This clone was seen a few times. V usage is TRBV9 and J usage is TRBJ1-4; 10 bases line up with TRBD1. Germline CDR1 and CDR2: SGDLS and YYNGEE. With V trimmed by 4 bases and J by 8 bases, 17 bases remained unmatched. This CDR3 comprises 18 residues. Written as DNA, the CDR3 is TGTGCCAGCAGCTCTGACTGGAGGACAGGGGGAGGATTGGAAAAACTGTTTTTT. This codes for CASSSDWRTGGGLEKLFF.

This clone is a singleton in its sample. This rearrangement joins TRBV4-1 to TRBJ2-3; TRBD2 matches 11 bases. The trim removed 4 bases at V and 4 bases at J, leaving 4 bases unmatched. This CDR3 contains 15 residues. Looked up from germline, CDR1 is MGHRA and CDR2 is YSYEKL. CDR3 region: CASSLIAGGPDTQYF. Written as DNA, the CDR3 is TGCGCCAGCAGCCTGATAGCGGGGGGGCCAGATACGCAGTATTTT.

The chain recombines TRBV5-1 with TRBJ2-7; D possibly corresponds to TRBD2 (6 bases). Per germline, CDR1 SGHRS and CDR2 YFSETQ. The V gene lost 8 bases and the J gene lost 3 bases, with 24 bases spanning the gap. The CDR3 length is 16 residues. Here the CDR3 DNA reads TGCGCCAGATTGCGGGGCGAGCCAACACAATACTACGAGCAGTACTTC. This translates into CARLRGEPTQYYEQYF.

This clone was detected once. The rearrangement uses TRBV7-2 and TRBJ1-1; 7 bases agree with TRBD1. Trimming removed 0 bases from V and 1 base from J; junction bases left unmatched: 2. CDR3 length: 15 residues. Germline V gene sequence: CDR1 SGHTA, CDR2 FQGNSA. The CDR3 sequence: CASSLARGRNTEAFF. The DNA for the CDR3 is TGTGCCAGCAGCTTAGCCAGGGGGAGGAACACTGAAGCTTTCTTT.

The chain joins TRBV5-1 to TRBJ1-5; no definite D call. The CDR3 is 13 amino acids. From germline, CDR1 is SGHRS and CDR2 YFSETQ. Trimming took 0 bases from V and 5 from J, leaving 6 bases between them. The CDR3 DNA is TGCGCCAGCAGCTTGGCCGGCGATCAGCCCCAGCATTTT. Amino acids: CASSLAGDQPQHF. The variable domain in full, completed from reference TRBV5-1 and TRBJ1-5, reads KAGVTQTPRYLIKTRGQQVTLSCSPISGHRSVSWYQQTPGQGLQFLFEYFSETQRNKGNFPGRFSGRQFSNSRSEMNVSTLELGDSALYLCASSLAGDQPQHFGDGTRLSIL.

The V gene is TRBV9, the J gene TRBJ2-3; TRBD2 matches 10 bases. The CDR3 is 17 residues long. Looked up from germline, CDR1 is SGDLS and CDR2 is YYNGEE. V was pared by 0 bases and J by 6 bases, with 10 bases of the junction left unmatched. The CDR3 DNA follows: TGTGCCAGCAGCGTAGGGACTAGCGGCGGCGCGAGGGATACGCAGTATTTT. It specifies CASSVGTSGGARDTQYF.

The chain combines TRBV5-1 with TRBJ2-3; D gene ambiguous. Germline V gives CDR1 SGHRS, CDR2 YFSETQ. The CDR3 is 16 residues long. With 3 bases removed from V and 2 bases from J, the gap between germline ends came to 16 bases. The CDR3, as DNA: TGCGCCAGCAGCTACGCGAACCCCGGGCACACAGATACGCAGTATTTT. The encoded protein is CASSYANPGHTDTQYF.

The rearrangement joins TRBV28 to TRBJ1-4, with TRBD1 as a possible D gene (6 bases). The CDR3 spans 17 residues. The germline CDR1 and CDR2 sequences are MDHEN and SYDVKM. V was shortened by 5 bases and J by 2 bases, with 18 bases between the two germline ends. The CDR3 bases are TGTGCCAGCAGTAAGGCCGGGGGCGGTTCGACTAATGAAAAACTGTTTTTT. This gives the protein CASSKAGGGSTNEKLFF.

This sequence joins TRBV30 and TRBJ2-7, with a tentative D call TRBD1 (6 bases). The CDR3 runs 16 residues. Germline CDR1 and CDR2: GTSNPN and SVGIG (reference sequence). V was trimmed by 3 bases and J by 2 bases, leaving 20 bases between them. Here the CDR3 DNA reads TGTGCCTGGAGCCTCTATAAGCAGCGGACAGCCTACGAGCAGTACGTC. This encodes CAWSLYKQRTAYEQYV.

J is TRBJ1-1 and V is TRBV5-5, with D possibly being TRBD1 (5 bases). Trimming left V 2 bases short and J 5 bases short, with 16 bases between. The CDR3 has 15 amino acids. Germline-derived CDR1 and CDR2 are SGHKS and YYEKEE (reference sequence). This CDR3 reads CASSLGWRGQTEAFF. For the CDR3, the DNA is TGTGCCAGCAGCTTAGGGTGGAGGGGTCAAACTGAAGCTTTCTTT.